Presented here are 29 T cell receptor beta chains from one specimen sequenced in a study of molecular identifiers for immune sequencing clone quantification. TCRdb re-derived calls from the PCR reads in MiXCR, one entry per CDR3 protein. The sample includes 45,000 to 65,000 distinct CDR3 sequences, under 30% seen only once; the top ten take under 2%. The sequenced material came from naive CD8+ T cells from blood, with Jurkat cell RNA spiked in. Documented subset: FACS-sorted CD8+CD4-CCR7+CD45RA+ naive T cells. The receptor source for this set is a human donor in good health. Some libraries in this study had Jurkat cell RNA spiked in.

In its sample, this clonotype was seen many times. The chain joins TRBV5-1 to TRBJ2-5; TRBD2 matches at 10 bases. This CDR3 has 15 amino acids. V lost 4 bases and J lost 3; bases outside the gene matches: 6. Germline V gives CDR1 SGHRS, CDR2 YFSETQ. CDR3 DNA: TGCGCCAGCAGCGGGGGACTAGCGCCAGAAGAGACCCAGTACTTC. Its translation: CASSGGLAPEETQYF.

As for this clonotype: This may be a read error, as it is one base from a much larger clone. The CDR3 nucleotides read TGTGCCAGCAGCGTAGTTATAAAGGGAGGGGCGAACACCGGGGAGCTGTTTTTT. Amino acid sequence: CASSVVIKGGANTGELFF. J is TRBJ2-2 and V is TRBV7-9, with 7 bases matching TRBD2. The CDR3 runs to 18 residues. With V trimmed by 5 bases and J by 0 bases, 12 bases remained unmatched. In germline, CDR1 is SEHNR, CDR2 FQNEAQ (reference sequence).

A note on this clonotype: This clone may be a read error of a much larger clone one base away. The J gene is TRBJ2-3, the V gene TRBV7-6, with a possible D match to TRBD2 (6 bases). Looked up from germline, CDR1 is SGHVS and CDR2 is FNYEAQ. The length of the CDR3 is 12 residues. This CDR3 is CASSHSGDTLYF. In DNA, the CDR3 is TGTGCCAGCAGCCATAGCGGAGATACGCTGTATTTT.

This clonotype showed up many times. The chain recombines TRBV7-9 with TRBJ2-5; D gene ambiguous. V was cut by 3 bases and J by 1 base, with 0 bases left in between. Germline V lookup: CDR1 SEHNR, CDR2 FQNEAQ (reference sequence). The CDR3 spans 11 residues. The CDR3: CASSFQETQYF. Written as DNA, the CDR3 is TGTGCCAGCAGCTTCCAAGAGACCCAGTACTTC. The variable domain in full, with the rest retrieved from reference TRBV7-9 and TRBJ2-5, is DTGVSQNPRHKITKRGQNVTFRCDPISEHNRLYWYRQTLGQGPEFLTYFQNEAQLEKSRLLSDRFSAERPKGSFSTLEIQRTEQGDSAMYLCASSFQETQYFGPGTRLLVL.

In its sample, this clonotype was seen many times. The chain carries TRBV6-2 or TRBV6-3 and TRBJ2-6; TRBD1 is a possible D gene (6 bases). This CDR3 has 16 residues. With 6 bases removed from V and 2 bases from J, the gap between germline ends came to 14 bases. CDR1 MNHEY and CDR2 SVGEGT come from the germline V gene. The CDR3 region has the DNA TGTGCCAGCAGCCCCAGGGGAGCACCTGGGGCCAACGTCCTGACTTTC. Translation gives CASSPRGAPGANVLTF.

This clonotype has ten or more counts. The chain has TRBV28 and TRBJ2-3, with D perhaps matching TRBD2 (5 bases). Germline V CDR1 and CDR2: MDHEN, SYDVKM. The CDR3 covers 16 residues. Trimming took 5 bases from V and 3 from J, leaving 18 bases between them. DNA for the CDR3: TGTGCCAGCAGTCCCCTAGGAGAGACGGGGACAGATACGCAGTATTTT. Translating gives CASSPLGETGTDTQYF. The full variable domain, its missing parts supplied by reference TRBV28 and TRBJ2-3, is DVKVTQSSRYLVKRTGEKVFLECVQDMDHENMFWYRQDPGLGLRLIYFSYDVKMKEKGDIPEGYSVSREKKERFSLILESASTNQTSMYLCASSPLGETGTDTQYFGPGTRLTVL.

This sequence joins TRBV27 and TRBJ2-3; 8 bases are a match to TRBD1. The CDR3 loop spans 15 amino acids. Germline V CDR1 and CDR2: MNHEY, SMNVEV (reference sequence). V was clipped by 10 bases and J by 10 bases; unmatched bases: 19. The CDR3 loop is CAITDRADEGTAQYF. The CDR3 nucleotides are TGTGCCATCACGGACAGGGCAGATGAGGGAACTGCGCAGTATTTT.

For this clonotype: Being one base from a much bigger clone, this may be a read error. The CDR3 DNA follows: TGTGCCAGCAGTATTACCGGGACGGTTGCCTACGAGCAGTACTTC. Its protein is CASSITGTVAYEQYF. J is TRBJ2-7 and V is TRBV28; D could derive from TRBD1 or TRBD2 (5 bases each). V lost 5 bases and J lost 2, with 16 bases in between. CDR1 and CDR2 (germline): MDHEN, SYDVKM. There are 15 residues in the CDR3.

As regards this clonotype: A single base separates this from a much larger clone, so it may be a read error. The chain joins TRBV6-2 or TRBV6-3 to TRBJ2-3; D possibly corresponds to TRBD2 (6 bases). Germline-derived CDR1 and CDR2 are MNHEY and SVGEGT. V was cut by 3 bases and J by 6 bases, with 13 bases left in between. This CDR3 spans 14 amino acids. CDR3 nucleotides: TGTGCCAGCAGTTATCCGCGGGGCGTGGATACGCAGTATTTT. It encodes CASSYPRGVDTQYF.

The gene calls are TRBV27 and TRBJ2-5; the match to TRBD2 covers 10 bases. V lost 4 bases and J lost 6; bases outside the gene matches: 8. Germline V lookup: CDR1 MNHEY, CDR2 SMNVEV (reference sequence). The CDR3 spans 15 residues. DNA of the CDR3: TGTGCCAGCAGTTATCAGGGTAGCGGGAGGCAGACCCAGTACTTC. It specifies CASSYQGSGRQTQYF.

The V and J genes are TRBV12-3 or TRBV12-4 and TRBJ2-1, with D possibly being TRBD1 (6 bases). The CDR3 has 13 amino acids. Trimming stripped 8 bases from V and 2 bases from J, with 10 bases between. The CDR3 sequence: CASGQTAYNEQFF. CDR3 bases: TGTGCCAGCGGACAGACAGCCTACAATGAGCAGTTCTTC.

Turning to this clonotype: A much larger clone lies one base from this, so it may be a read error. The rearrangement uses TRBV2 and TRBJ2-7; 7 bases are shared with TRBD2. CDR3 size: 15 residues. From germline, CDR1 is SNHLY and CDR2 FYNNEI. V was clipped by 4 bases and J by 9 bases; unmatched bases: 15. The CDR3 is CASSAGTTTVDVQYF. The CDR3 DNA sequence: TGTGCCAGCAGTGCCGGGACTACCACTGTGGACGTGCAGTACTTC.

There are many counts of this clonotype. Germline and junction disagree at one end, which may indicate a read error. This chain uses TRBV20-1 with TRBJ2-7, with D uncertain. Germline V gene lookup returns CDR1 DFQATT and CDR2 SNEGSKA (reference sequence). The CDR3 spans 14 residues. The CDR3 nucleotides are TGCAGTGCTCGAGAGTTCGACTTACGCTACGAGCAGTACTTC. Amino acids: CSAREFDLRYEQYF.

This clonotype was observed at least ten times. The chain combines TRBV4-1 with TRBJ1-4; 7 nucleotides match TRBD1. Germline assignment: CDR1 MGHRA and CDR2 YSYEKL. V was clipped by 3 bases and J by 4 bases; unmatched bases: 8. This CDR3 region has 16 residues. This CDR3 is CASSHGMGQINEKLFF. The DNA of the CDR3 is TGCGCCAGCAGCCATGGTATGGGACAGATTAATGAAAAACTGTTTTTT.

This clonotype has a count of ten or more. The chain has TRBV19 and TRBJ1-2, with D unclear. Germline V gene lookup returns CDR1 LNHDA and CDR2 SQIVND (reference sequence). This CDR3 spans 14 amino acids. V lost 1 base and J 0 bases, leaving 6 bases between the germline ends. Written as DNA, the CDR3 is TGTGCCAGTAGTATAGCGTCAGCTAACTATGGCTACACCTTC. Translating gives CASSIASANYGYTF.

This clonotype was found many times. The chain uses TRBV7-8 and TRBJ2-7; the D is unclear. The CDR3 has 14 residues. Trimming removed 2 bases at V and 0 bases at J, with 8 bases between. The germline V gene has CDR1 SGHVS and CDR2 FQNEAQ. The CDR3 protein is CASSLIQLSYEQYF. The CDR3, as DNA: TGTGCCAGCAGCTTAATTCAGCTCTCCTACGAGCAGTACTTC.

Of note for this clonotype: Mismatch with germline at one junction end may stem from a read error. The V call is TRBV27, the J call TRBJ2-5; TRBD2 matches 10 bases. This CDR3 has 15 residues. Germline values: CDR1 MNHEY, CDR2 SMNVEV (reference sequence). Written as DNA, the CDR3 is TGTGCCAGCAGTTTGTCGGGACTAGCGACAGAGTCCCAGCACTTC. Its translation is CASSLSGLATESQHF.

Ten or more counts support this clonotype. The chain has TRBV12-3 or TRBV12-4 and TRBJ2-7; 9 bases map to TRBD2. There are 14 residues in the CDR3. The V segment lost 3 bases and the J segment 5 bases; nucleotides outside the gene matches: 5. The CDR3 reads CASSFGLASHEQYF. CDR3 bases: TGTGCCAGCAGTTTTGGACTAGCGTCCCACGAGCAGTACTTC.

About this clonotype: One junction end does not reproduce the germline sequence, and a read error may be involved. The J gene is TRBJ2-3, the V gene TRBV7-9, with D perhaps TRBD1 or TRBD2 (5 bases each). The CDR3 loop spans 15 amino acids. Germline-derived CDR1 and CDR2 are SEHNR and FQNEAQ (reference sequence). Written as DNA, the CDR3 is TGTGCCAGCGGCTTATCCGGGACGGAGCTGGATACGCAGTATTTT. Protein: CASGLSGTELDTQYF.

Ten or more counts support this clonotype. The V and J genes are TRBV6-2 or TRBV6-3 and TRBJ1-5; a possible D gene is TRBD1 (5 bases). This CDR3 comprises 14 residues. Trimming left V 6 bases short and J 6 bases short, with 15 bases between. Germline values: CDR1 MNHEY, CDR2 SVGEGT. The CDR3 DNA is TGTGCCAGCAGCCTGACAGTTACCGGTCAGCCCCAGCATTTT. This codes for CASSLTVTGQPQHF.

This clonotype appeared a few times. The CDR3 region has the DNA TGTGCCAGCAGCCACGGCAGAGAGAACACTGAAGCTTTCTTT. Encoded protein: CASSHGRENTEAFF. The gene calls are TRBV3-1 and TRBJ1-1; no clear D. Germline V gene lookup returns CDR1 LGHDT and CDR2 YNNKEL (reference sequence). Trimming stripped 3 bases from V and 1 base from J, with 9 bases between. This CDR3 has 14 residues.

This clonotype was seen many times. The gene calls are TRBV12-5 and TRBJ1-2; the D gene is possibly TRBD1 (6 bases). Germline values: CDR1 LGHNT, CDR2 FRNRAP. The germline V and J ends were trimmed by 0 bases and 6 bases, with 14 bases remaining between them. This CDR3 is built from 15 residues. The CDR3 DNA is TGTGCTAGTGGTTTGGTACCGGGGGCGCAGGATGGCTACACCTTC. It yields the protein CASGLVPGAQDGYTF.

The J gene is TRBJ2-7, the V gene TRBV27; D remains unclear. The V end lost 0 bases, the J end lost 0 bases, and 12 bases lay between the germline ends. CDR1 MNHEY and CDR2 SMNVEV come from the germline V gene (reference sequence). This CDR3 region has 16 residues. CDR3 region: CASSLSNQPPSYEQYF. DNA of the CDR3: TGTGCCAGCAGTTTATCGAATCAACCCCCCTCCTACGAGCAGTACTTC.

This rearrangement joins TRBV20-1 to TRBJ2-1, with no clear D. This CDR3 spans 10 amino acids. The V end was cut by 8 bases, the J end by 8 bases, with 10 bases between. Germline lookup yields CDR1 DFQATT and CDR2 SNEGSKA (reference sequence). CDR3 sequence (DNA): TGCAGTCGGCAGCTCGATGAGCAGTTCTTC. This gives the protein CSRQLDEQFF.

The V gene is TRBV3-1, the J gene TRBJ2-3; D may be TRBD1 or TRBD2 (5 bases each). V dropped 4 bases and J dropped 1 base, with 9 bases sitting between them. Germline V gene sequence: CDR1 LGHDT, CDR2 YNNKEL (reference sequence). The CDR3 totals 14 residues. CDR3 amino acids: CASSLRDRTDTQYF. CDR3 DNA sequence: TGTGCCAGCAGCCTCAGGGACCGCACAGATACGCAGTATTTT.

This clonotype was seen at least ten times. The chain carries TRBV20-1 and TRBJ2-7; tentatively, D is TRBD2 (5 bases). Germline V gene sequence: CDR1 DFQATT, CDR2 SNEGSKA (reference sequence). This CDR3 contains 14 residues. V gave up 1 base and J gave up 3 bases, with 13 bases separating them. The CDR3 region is CSARVEGLSYEQYF. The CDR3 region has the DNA TGCAGTGCTAGAGTAGAGGGATTGAGCTACGAGCAGTACTTC.

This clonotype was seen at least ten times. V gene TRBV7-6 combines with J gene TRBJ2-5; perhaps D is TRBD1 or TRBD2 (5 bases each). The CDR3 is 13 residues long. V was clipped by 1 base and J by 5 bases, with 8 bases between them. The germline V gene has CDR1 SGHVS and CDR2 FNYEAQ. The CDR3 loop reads CASSLGGTETQYF. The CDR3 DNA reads TGTGCCAGCAGCTTAGGAGGGACGGAGACCCAGTACTTC.

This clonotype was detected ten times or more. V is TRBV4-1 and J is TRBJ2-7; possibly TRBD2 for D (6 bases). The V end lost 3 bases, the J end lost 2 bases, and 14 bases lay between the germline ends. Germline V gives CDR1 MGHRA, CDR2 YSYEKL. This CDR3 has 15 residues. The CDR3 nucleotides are TGCGCCAGCAGCCATCAGGCGGGACCCACCTACGAGCAGTACTTC. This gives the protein CASSHQAGPTYEQYF.

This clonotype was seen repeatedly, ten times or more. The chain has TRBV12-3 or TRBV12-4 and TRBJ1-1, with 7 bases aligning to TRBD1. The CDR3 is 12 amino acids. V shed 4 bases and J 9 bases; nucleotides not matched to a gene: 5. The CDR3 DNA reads TGTGCCAGCAGTTATGGGACAGAGCAAGCTTTCTTT. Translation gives CASSYGTEQAFF.